A single sample is the source of the 16 T cell receptor beta chains below, sequenced in a study of T cell responses to AZD1222 COVID-19 vaccine. The table came from immunoSEQ multiplex PCR; TCRdb's copy has only in-frame clones and leaves some out. Here the sample spans roughly 120,000 clones, roughly 87% being singletons. The specimen was peripheral blood, collected on day 0 of AZD1222 vaccination. These receptors all come from an adult in good health.

This chain connects TRBV28 to TRBJ2-6; D call uncertain. V dropped 7 bases and J dropped 0 bases, with 13 bases sitting between them. CDR1 is MDHEN and CDR2 is SYDVKM in the germline V gene. This CDR3 has 16 residues. The chain's CDR3 is CASTSPPLSGANVLTF. The CDR3 DNA reads TGTGCCAGCACCTCCCCCCCCCTCTCTGGGGCCAACGTCCTGACTTTC.

The V and J genes are TRBV21-1 and TRBJ2-7; the table's D call TRBD2 went unverified against the DNA. TRBV21-1 is an annotated pseudogene. The CDR3 has 16 amino acids. The CDR3 sequence is CASSAGLAGVPYEQYF. CDR3 nucleotide sequence: TGTGCCAGCAGCGCGGGACTAGCGGGAGTACCCTACGAGCAGTACTTC.

V is TRBV20-1 and J is TRBJ1-2, with D possibly being TRBD1 (5 bases). The ends were cut back, 3 bases at V and 5 bases at J, with 13 bases in the middle. The germline V gene encodes CDR1 DFQATT and CDR2 SNEGSKA (reference sequence). This CDR3 contains 13 residues. The CDR3 DNA follows: TGCAGTGCTAGTCAGGGACTGCAGTATGGCTACACCTTC. It encodes CSASQGLQYGYTF.

The chain recombines TRBV6-5 with TRBJ2-3, with D perhaps TRBD1 (7 bases). The CDR3 contains 16 residues. Per germline, CDR1 MNHEY and CDR2 SVGAGI. Trimming took 0 bases from V and 3 from J, leaving 13 bases between them. The CDR3 is CASSYSQGGRTDTQYF. The CDR3 DNA follows: TGTGCCAGCAGTTACTCCCAGGGGGGAAGAACAGATACGCAGTATTTT.

To note about this clone: At one end the junction does not follow the germline gene, possibly because of a read error. The chain couples TRBV5-4 to TRBJ1-1; D may be TRBD1 (6 bases). Germline-derived CDR1 and CDR2 are SGHNT and YYREEE (reference sequence). CDR3 length equals 15 residues. CDR3 amino acids: CASSLKADRIRTERF. The DNA of the CDR3 is TGTGCCAGCAGCTTGAAGGCCGATCGGATCAGGACAGAGAGATTT.

The rearrangement links TRBV28 to TRBJ2-2, with a weak D call TRBD1 (7 bases). Germline-derived CDR1 and CDR2 are MDHEN and SYDVKM. This CDR3 has 14 residues. V lost 6 bases and J lost 2, with 10 bases in between. DNA of the CDR3: TGTGCCAGCAGCCAGGGGGGAAACACCGGGGAGCTGTTTTTT. Its translation is CASSQGGNTGELFF.

This clone came up once. The rearrangement uses TRBV27 and TRBJ1-1, with no clear D. The CDR3 contains 14 residues. Trimming removed 3 bases from V and 1 base from J, with 9 bases in between. Germline V gene lookup returns CDR1 MNHEY and CDR2 SMNVEV (reference sequence). CDR3: CASSFSSKNTEAFF. As DNA, the CDR3 is TGTGCCAGCAGTTTTTCTTCAAAGAACACTGAAGCTTTCTTT.

In DNA form, the CDR3 reads TGTGCCAGCAGTTTAGGGGACCGAGCTTTCTTT. Amino acid sequence: CASSLGDRAFF. The gene calls are TRBV28 and TRBJ1-1; D might be TRBD1 (5 bases). The CDR3 length is 11 residues. Looked up from germline, CDR1 is MDHEN and CDR2 is SYDVKM. With 2 bases removed from V and 10 bases from J, the gap between germline ends came to 8 bases. Supplemented by reference TRBV28 and TRBJ1-1, the full variable domain reads DVKVTQSSRYLVKRTGEKVFLECVQDMDHENMFWYRQDPGLGLRLIYFSYDVKMKEKGDIPEGYSVSREKKERFSLILESASTNQTSMYLCASSLGDRAFFGQGTRLTVV.

The chain couples TRBV12-3 or TRBV12-4 to TRBJ1-1, with D perhaps matching TRBD1 (5 bases). V lost 6 bases and J 4 bases, leaving 12 bases between the germline ends. CDR3 length equals 13 residues. The CDR3 nucleotides are TGTGCCAGCAGCTCGGGGGTTGGCACTGAAGCTTTCTTT. Its protein product is CASSSGVGTEAFF.

The chain employs TRBV5-1 and TRBJ1-5, with D unclear. The V gene's germline CDR1 is SGHRS and CDR2 YFSETQ. The CDR3 is 12 amino acids. Between the trimmed V and J ends, which lost 1 base and 7 bases, there was a span of 6 bases. CDR3 nucleotide sequence: TGCGCCAGCAGCTTGACGGGGCAGCCCCAGCATTTT. This codes for CASSLTGQPQHF.

This chain links TRBV6-4 with TRBJ2-3; perhaps TRBD2 as D (5 bases). Trimming pared 3 bases from V and 4 bases from J, leaving 8 bases between. The CDR3 is 13 residues long. CDR1 is MRHNA and CDR2 is SNTAGT in the germline V gene. The CDR3 loop reads CASSERVADTQYF. In DNA, the CDR3 is TGTGCCAGCAGTGAGCGGGTCGCAGATACGCAGTATTTT.

The chain couples TRBV6-5 to TRBJ1-3; the D is unclear. The CDR3 spans 14 residues. V gave up 6 bases and J gave up 0 bases, with 9 bases separating them. The germline CDR1 and CDR2 sequences are MNHEY and SVGAGI. CDR3 sequence (DNA): TGTGCCAGCAGAAGAGGAGTCTCTGGAAACACCATATATTTT. Its protein is CASRRGVSGNTIYF.

This rearrangement joins TRBV5-1 to TRBJ2-7, with 7 positions matching TRBD1. This CDR3 contains 13 residues. The trim removed 4 bases at V and 3 bases at J, leaving 4 bases unmatched. The V gene's germline CDR1 is SGHRS and CDR2 YFSETQ. The CDR3, as DNA: TGCGCCAGCAGCACACGACAGGGCTACGAGCAGTACTTC. This codes for CASSTRQGYEQYF. The whole variable domain, filled in from reference TRBV5-1 and TRBJ2-7, reads KAGVTQTPRYLIKTRGQQVTLSCSPISGHRSVSWYQQTPGQGLQFLFEYFSETQRNKGNFPGRFSGRQFSNSRSEMNVSTLELGDSALYLCASSTRQGYEQYFGPGTRLTVT.

This rearrangement joins TRBV6-2 or TRBV6-3 to TRBJ2-7; D unclear. CDR1 is MNHEY, CDR2 SVGEGT, per germline. V was shortened by 6 bases and J by 2 bases, with 8 bases between the two germline ends. The CDR3 spans 12 residues. The CDR3 nucleotides are TGTGCCAGCAGCCAGACTGCCTACGAGCAGTACTTC. Its protein is CASSQTAYEQYF.

This rearrangement joins TRBV28 to TRBJ1-2; 9 nucleotides line up with TRBD1. The V gene's germline CDR1 is MDHEN and CDR2 SYDVKM. Losses at the gene ends were 3 bases for V and 5 bases for J; bases not matched to a gene: 13. The CDR3 totals 17 residues. CDR3 amino acids: CASSLPNPGTGPYGYTF. The CDR3 bases are TGTGCCAGCAGTTTGCCAAACCCCGGGACAGGGCCGTATGGCTACACCTTC.

The chain couples TRBV10-3 to TRBJ1-1, with D unresolved. V was shortened by 3 bases and J by 0 bases, with 14 bases between the two germline ends. Germline V gene sequence: CDR1 ENHRY, CDR2 SYGVKD. The CDR3 runs 16 residues. Written as DNA, the CDR3 is TGTGCCATCAGTGATGGACTGGAAAACTTGAACACTGAAGCTTTCTTT. This sequence encodes CAISDGLENLNTEAFF.